Each of the 28 T cell receptor beta chains below was sequenced from the same sample in a study of T cells in Graves' hyperthyroidism and ophthalmopathy. There were TCR beta CDR3 regions amplified from RNA transcripts. HTBI primers were employed in a first-round RT-PCR of the TCR CDR3. TCRdb reanalysed the multiplex PCR reads using MiXCR and keeps one entry per CDR3 protein. In the table there are some 580,000 distinct CDR3 sequences, around 15% of which are singletons. Input material: blood. These receptors were taken from a woman in her 40s with Graves' ophthalmopathy.

This clonotype was detected a few times. The gene calls are TRBV6-1 and TRBJ2-2; D tentatively reads TRBD1 or TRBD2 (5 bases each). The germline gives CDR1 MNHNS, CDR2 SASEGT. With 6 bases removed from V and 1 base from J, the gap between germline ends came to 12 bases. This CDR3 comprises 15 residues. CDR3 sequence reads: CASRPTGLNTGELFF. The CDR3, as DNA: TGTGCCAGCAGGCCTACAGGACTGAACACCGGGGAGCTGTTTTTT.

Comment on this clonotype: With a much larger clone just one base away, this may be a read error. Because the CDR3 is missing its conserved closing phenylalanine or tryptophan, this is likely a read error. The CDR3 is CSVVGLLSYEQYL. The CDR3 nucleotides read TGCAGCGTCGTGGGACTACTCTCCTACGAGCAGTACCTC. The V call is TRBV29-1, the J call TRBJ2-7; 7 positions match TRBD2. V shed 6 bases, J shed 0 bases, and the junction held 5 bases outside the gene matches. The CDR3 covers 13 residues. Germline V CDR1 and CDR2: SQVTM, ANQGSEA.

This clonotype has a count of ten or more. The J gene is TRBJ2-3, the V gene TRBV5-8; D could derive from TRBD1 or TRBD2 (5 bases each). V lost 1 base and J lost 4, with 16 bases in between. The CDR3 consists of 16 residues. The germline V gene encodes CDR1 SGHTS and CDR2 YDEGEE. The CDR3 protein is CASSLPFKGRPDTQYF. CDR3 in DNA: TGTGCCAGCAGCTTGCCCTTTAAGGGGAGACCAGATACGCAGTATTTT.

There are many counts of this clonotype. This chain joins TRBV2 and TRBJ2-6, with D perhaps matching TRBD1 (5 bases). The CDR3 is 17 amino acids. Germline values: CDR1 SNHLY, CDR2 FYNNEI. V lost 4 bases, J lost 4 bases, and 17 bases lay in between. CDR3 coding DNA: TGTGCCAGCAGTGTGTTTAACTGGACACTAGGGGCCAACGTCCTGACTTTC. This encodes CASSVFNWTLGANVLTF.

The CDR3 DNA sequence: TGCAGCGTTGTCGGGGCAGCCAAAAACATTCAGTACTTC. As protein: CSVVGAAKNIQYF. The genes are TRBV29-1 and TRBJ2-4; perhaps D is TRBD1 or TRBD2 (5 bases each). Germline loops: CDR1 SQVTM, CDR2 ANQGSEA. The V gene lost 4 bases and the J gene lost 0 bases, with 7 bases spanning the gap. The CDR3 covers 13 residues. The full variable domain, in which reference TRBV29-1 and TRBJ2-4 provide the parts outside the CDR3, is SAVISQKPSRDICQRGTSLTIQCQVDSQVTMMFWYRQQPGQSLTLIATANQGSEATYESGFVIDKFPISRPNLTFSTLTVSNMSPEDSSIYLCSVVGAAKNIQYFGAGTRLSVL.

The chain combines TRBV18 with TRBJ2-5; D ambiguous. CDR3 size: 12 residues. From germline, CDR1 is KGHSH and CDR2 LQKENI. V was clipped by 0 bases and J by 6 bases, with 5 bases between them. The CDR3 DNA reads as TGTGCCAGCTCACCACCTCGGAAGACCCAGTACTTC. It translates to CASSPPRKTQYF. Drawing the rest from reference TRBV18 and TRBJ2-5, the complete variable domain is NAGVMQNPRHLVRRRGQEARLRCSPMKGHSHVYWYRQLPEEGLKFMVYLQKENIIDESGMPKERFSAEFPKEGPSILRIQQVVRGDSAAYFCASSPPRKTQYFGPGTRLLVL.

The chain employs TRBV7-3 and TRBJ2-2; D is possibly TRBD1 (6 bases). The length of the CDR3 is 16 residues. Germline assignment: CDR1 SGHTA and CDR2 FQGTGA. The V end was cut by 0 bases, the J end by 7 bases, with 15 bases between. CDR3 coding DNA: TGTGCCAGCAGCTTAACGTCTGGACAGCTGGGCGGGGAGCTGTTTTTT. Translated, it gives CASSLTSGQLGGELFF. Full variable domain (rest looked up from reference TRBV7-3 and TRBJ2-2): GAGVSQTPSNKVTEKGKYVELRCDPISGHTALYWYRQSLGQGPEFLIYFQGTGAADDSGLPNDRFFAVRPEGSVSTLKIQRTERGDSAVYLCASSLTSGQLGGELFFGEGSRLTVL.

The chain has TRBV29-1 and TRBJ1-2; 7 bases are shared with TRBD1. Germline V gives CDR1 SQVTM, CDR2 ANQGSEA. This CDR3 has 12 residues. The trim removed 6 bases at V and 4 bases at J, leaving 5 bases unmatched. The CDR3 nucleotides read TGCAGCGTCGACAGGGCTGCCTATGGCTACACCTTC. This sequence encodes CSVDRAAYGYTF.

This clonotype was recorded many times. The rearrangement uses TRBV2 and TRBJ2-5, with 11 nucleotides matching TRBD1. The germline V gene has CDR1 SNHLY and CDR2 FYNNEI. The V and J ends lost 7 bases and 1 base, in that order; junction bases with no gene match: 14. This CDR3 is built from 18 residues. This CDR3 reads CASTRPGQGALTQETQYF. For the CDR3, the DNA is TGTGCCAGCACGCGGCCAGGACAGGGGGCACTGACCCAAGAGACCCAGTACTTC. The full variable domain, completed using reference TRBV2 and TRBJ2-5, is EPEVTQTPSHQVTQMGQEVILRCVPISNHLYFYWYRQILGQKVEFLVSFYNNEISEKSEIFDDQFSVERPDGSNFTLKIRSTKLEDSAMYFCASTRPGQGALTQETQYFGPGTRLLVL.

This clonotype has a count of ten or more. The V and J genes are TRBV2 and TRBJ1-1; 7 bases line up with TRBD1. The CDR3 totals 14 residues. CDR1 and CDR2 from the germline V gene are SNHLY and FYNNEI. V trimming: 5 bases; J trimming: 8 bases; junction bases outside the gene matches: 11. This CDR3 is CASSYSGQPAEAFF. In DNA form, the CDR3 reads TGTGCCAGCAGTTATTCGGGACAGCCTGCCGAAGCTTTCTTT. Using reference TRBV2 and TRBJ1-1 for the parts outside the CDR3, the full variable domain is EPEVTQTPSHQVTQMGQEVILRCVPISNHLYFYWYRQILGQKVEFLVSFYNNEISEKSEIFDDQFSVERPDGSNFTLKIRSTKLEDSAMYFCASSYSGQPAEAFFGQGTRLTVV.

The rearrangement uses TRBV2 and TRBJ2-5; maybe TRBD2 (6 bases). This CDR3 is 13 amino acids long. Per the germline V gene, CDR1 is SNHLY and CDR2 is FYNNEI. V shed 8 bases and J shed 5 bases, with 15 bases lying between them. Here the CDR3 DNA reads TGTGCCAGCTTAGGTCGGGGGAGGGAGACCCAGTACTTC. This gives the protein CASLGRGRETQYF.

The chain recombines TRBV20-1 with TRBJ2-7; 9 nucleotides agree with TRBD1. CDR3 length: 11 residues. CDR1 DFQATT and CDR2 SNEGSKA come from the germline V gene (reference sequence). The CDR3 DNA reads TGCAGAGTGGACAGGGGCTACGAGCAGTACTTC. This codes for CRVDRGYEQYF.

This clonotype has ten or more counts. V is TRBV27 and J is TRBJ1-2, with D possibly being TRBD1 (5 bases). Looked up from germline, CDR1 is MNHEY and CDR2 is SMNVEV (reference sequence). This CDR3 is built from 12 residues. The V gene lost 2 bases and the J gene lost 7 bases, with 8 bases spanning the gap. For the CDR3, the DNA is TGTGCCAGCAGTTTAGAGGGGAGTGGCTACACCTTC. Residues: CASSLEGSGYTF.

The sample holds many counts of this clonotype. The gene calls are TRBV28 and TRBJ2-7; D possibly uses TRBD1 or TRBD2 (7 bases each). Trimming removed 3 bases from V and 1 base from J, with 16 bases in between. Germline CDR1 is MDHEN and CDR2 is SYDVKM. CDR3 length: 16 amino acids. In nucleotides, the CDR3 is TGTGCCAGCAGTTTTAACGCAGGGGGGGATTCCTACGAGCAGTACTTC. The encoded protein is CASSFNAGGDSYEQYF.

This chain's CDR3 is CASSLRGGVNEQFF. CDR3 DNA: TGTGCCAGCAGTCTCCGCGGGGGGGTTAATGAGCAGTTCTTC. The chain combines TRBV27 with TRBJ2-1; 9 positions match TRBD2. With 5 bases clipped from V and 7 bases from J, the junction kept 6 bases outside the gene matches. Germline V lookup: CDR1 MNHEY, CDR2 SMNVEV (reference sequence). The CDR3 consists of 14 residues.

For this clonotype: A single base separates this from a much larger clone, so it may be a read error. The chain has TRBV2 and TRBJ2-5; TRBD2 is a possible D gene (5 bases). This CDR3 comprises 10 residues. Germline lookup yields CDR1 SNHLY and CDR2 FYNNEI. CDR3 sequence (DNA): TGTGCCAGCAAATGGGAGACCCAGCACTTC. This gives the protein CASKWETQHF.

This clonotype appeared a few times. The CDR3 region is CASSFSSVNTGELFF. The CDR3 coding sequence is TGTGCCAGCAGTTTTTCTAGCGTGAACACCGGGGAGCTGTTTTTT. V gene TRBV12-3 or TRBV12-4 combines with J gene TRBJ2-2; a possible D gene is TRBD2 (6 bases). Between the trimmed V and J ends, which lost 3 bases and 1 base, there was a span of 9 bases. The CDR3 extends over 15 amino acids.

The V and J genes are TRBV28 and TRBJ2-5; 7 positions agree with TRBD2. Germline assignment: CDR1 MDHEN and CDR2 SYDVKM. This CDR3 spans 15 amino acids. Trimming at V came to 8 bases and at J to 5 bases, leaving 14 bases not matched to a gene. The CDR3 here is CASHTTRGGDETQYF. The CDR3 bases are TGTGCCAGCCATACCACTCGGGGAGGGGATGAGACCCAGTACTTC. Supplemented by reference TRBV28 and TRBJ2-5, the full variable domain reads DVKVTQSSRYLVKRTGEKVFLECVQDMDHENMFWYRQDPGLGLRLIYFSYDVKMKEKGDIPEGYSVSREKKERFSLILESASTNQTSMYLCASHTTRGGDETQYFGPGTRLLVL.

The chain is built from TRBV6-1 and TRBJ2-2; 12 positions agree with TRBD2. This CDR3 is 16 amino acids long. From germline, CDR1 is MNHNS and CDR2 SASEGT. The V and J ends lost 5 bases and 6 bases, in that order; junction bases with no gene match: 7. The CDR3 DNA reads TGTGCCAGCAGTTCCCTAGCGGGGGGGCAGCCCGGGGAGCTGTTTTTT. The encoded protein is CASSSLAGGQPGELFF.

This clonotype has just a few counts. This chain uses TRBV10-3 with TRBJ2-5; TRBD1 aligns across 7 bases. This CDR3 contains 17 residues. The junction had 12 bases not matched to a gene; V was cut back by 0 bases and J by 5 bases. The germline V gene encodes CDR1 ENHRY and CDR2 SYGVKD. The CDR3: CAISESSLGRGMETQYF. The CDR3 nucleotides are TGTGCCATCAGTGAGTCTTCCTTGGGCAGGGGGATGGAGACCCAGTACTTC.

The V gene is TRBV28, the J gene TRBJ1-2; 7 bases are a match to TRBD1. The V segment lost 4 bases and the J segment 7 bases; nucleotides outside the gene matches: 9. Germline lookup yields CDR1 MDHEN and CDR2 SYDVKM. This CDR3 comprises 14 residues. The CDR3 DNA follows: TGTGCCAGCAGTTCAACAGGGGAAGCTAGTGGCTACACCTTC. It yields the protein CASSSTGEASGYTF.

There are many counts of this clonotype. The J gene is TRBJ2-3, the V gene TRBV3-1; the match to TRBD1 covers 7 bases. Per germline, CDR1 LGHDT and CDR2 YNNKEL (reference sequence). The CDR3 extends over 12 amino acids. Losses at the gene ends were 5 bases for V and 8 bases for J; bases not matched to a gene: 4. In DNA, the CDR3 is TGTGCCAGCAGCTGGCGACAGGGTACGCAGTATTTT. Translation: CASSWRQGTQYF.

This clonotype was detected ten times or more. V is TRBV18 and J is TRBJ2-7; 8 nucleotides agree with TRBD1. Per germline, CDR1 KGHSH and CDR2 LQKENI. The CDR3 spans 15 residues. The ends lost 5 bases at V and 4 bases at J; junction bases unmatched: 10. The CDR3 loop is CASSAYDRGGYEQYF. CDR3 DNA sequence: TGTGCCAGCTCAGCTTATGACAGGGGAGGATACGAGCAGTACTTC.

The chain uses TRBV28 and TRBJ1-4; D gene unclear. This CDR3 region has 12 residues. The V end was cut by 7 bases, the J end by 3 bases, with 6 bases between. CDR1 and CDR2 from the germline V gene are MDHEN and SYDVKM. CDR3 amino acids: CASTQPNEKLFF. CDR3 coding DNA: TGTGCCAGCACTCAGCCTAATGAAAAACTGTTTTTT.

The chain recombines TRBV28 with TRBJ1-5; 9 bases agree with TRBD1. V lost 9 bases and J lost 7; bases outside the gene matches: 10. There are 14 residues in the CDR3. Germline loops: CDR1 MDHEN, CDR2 SYDVKM. CDR3 bases: TGTGCCAGTACAACAGGGGGCTTAGGGCAGCCCCAGCATTTT. It specifies CASTTGGLGQPQHF. Based on the CDR3 plus reference TRBV28 and TRBJ1-5, the full variable domain is DVKVTQSSRYLVKRTGEKVFLECVQDMDHENMFWYRQDPGLGLRLIYFSYDVKMKEKGDIPEGYSVSREKKERFSLILESASTNQTSMYLCASTTGGLGQPQHFGDGTRLSIL.

This clonotype was counted a few times. This chain links TRBV20-1 with TRBJ2-1; the match to TRBD2 covers 14 bases. J gave up 0 bases and V 5 bases, and 15 bases lay outside the gene matches. There are 20 residues in the CDR3. Per germline, CDR1 DFQATT and CDR2 SNEGSKA (reference sequence). DNA of the CDR3: TGCAGTGCTCCCTTGATGGGCCGCGGACTAGCGGGAGGCTCCTACAATGAGCAGTTCTTC. It translates to CSAPLMGRGLAGGSYNEQFF.

The chain uses TRBV5-1 and TRBJ2-3; D is perhaps TRBD2 (6 bases). Looked up from germline, CDR1 is SGHRS and CDR2 is YFSETQ. The CDR3 is made up of 17 amino acids. Trimming removed 3 bases at V and 0 bases at J, with 17 bases between. CDR3 bases: TGCGCCAGCAGCTCCTCCCCGTTCGCGGGGAGCACAGATACGCAGTATTTT. Its translation: CASSSSPFAGSTDTQYF.

This clonotype has a handful of counts. V usage is TRBV2 and J usage is TRBJ2-3, with TRBD1 matching 9 bases. The J segment lost 3 bases and the V segment lost 9 bases, leaving 10 bases of the junction unmatched. The CDR3 extends over 15 amino acids. Per germline, CDR1 SNHLY and CDR2 FYNNEI. The CDR3 spells CASRLQGARTDTQYF. CDR3 DNA sequence: TGTGCCAGTAGACTACAGGGGGCGCGAACAGATACGCAGTATTTT.